This T cell receptor (beta chain) was identified during a study of blood T cell repertoires in COVID-19. The study recruited people aged roughly 18 to 100 years across around 24 US areas. Clones were read by immunoSEQ multiplex PCR, and TCRdb kept only the in-frame ones, dropping some. The repertoire holds fewer than 200,000 clones, with around 82% as singletons. Trimming left V 1 base short and J 2 bases short, with 11 bases between. CDR3 size: 16 residues. The sequenced material came from PBMCs or T cells enriched from blood (not recorded which). V and J are TRBV23-1 and TRBJ1-4, with D unclear. TRBV23-1 belongs to the ORF category, with a function that is uncertain. The sequence was collected from a woman between 50 and 59 years old in a cohort exposed to, infected with or recovered from COVID-19 (not recorded which). This chain's CDR3 is CASSQWRTSTNEKLFF. The CDR3 nucleotides read TGCGCCAGCAGTCAATGGCGGACTTCCACTAATGAAAAACTGTTTTTT.